What follows describes a single T cell receptor (beta chain). The data derive from a study of blood T cell repertoires in COVID-19. Overall study: Samples came from the United States, Italy and Spain, spanning acute and convalescent COVID-19.

Data came from immunoSEQ multiplex PCR; TCRdb stores just in-frame clones and leaves some out. The repertoire has about 380,000 clones, nearly 90% of them found once; the top ten carry about 6.5%. V shed 5 bases, J shed 5 bases, and the junction held 7 bases outside the gene matches. CDR1 and CDR2 (germline): GTSNPN, SVGIG (reference sequence). The CDR3 spans 14 residues. The receptor comes from a man in his late teens or twenties with active or convalescent COVID-19. The V and J genes are TRBV30 and TRBJ1-4, with 8 bases identical to TRBD1. The source material was peripheral blood. CDR3 DNA: TGTGCCTGGGGTACGGGACAGGAGAATGAAAAACTGTTTTTT. Translation gives CAWGTGQENEKLFF. The full variable domain, completed using reference TRBV30 and TRBJ1-4, is SQTIHQWPATLVQPVGSPLSLECTVEGTSNPNLYWYRQAAGRGLQLLFYSVGIGQISSEVPQNLSASRPQDRQFILSSKKLLLSDSGFYLCAWGTGQENEKLFFGSGTQLSVL.